These T cell receptor beta chains were read from a single sample in a study of beta chain features in type 1 diabetes. Sequencing used immunoSEQ multiplex PCR; TCRdb keeps in-frame clones, though not all of them. The sample holds hundreds of thousands of clones, around 15% seen once. The sequenced sample was naive CD4+ T cells from blood. The receptors originated from a man aged 18 to 30 with type 1 diabetes. The CDR3 runs from the conserved cysteine through the conserved F or W. D genes are given only for firm matches. Clone size is not always given. Where it is, it says once, few, many or a class for expanded clones.

v_call	j_call	d_call	clone_size	cdr3_aa	cdr3_nt
TRBV4-1	TRBJ2-3	-	-	CASSYPLQRATDTQYF	TGCGCCAGCAGCTACCCCCTGCAGCGAGCTACAGATACGCAGTATTTT
TRBV19	TRBJ1-2	TRBD1	few	CASSTGQGNYGYTF	TGTGCCAGTAGCACGGGACAGGGGAACTATGGCTACACCTTC
TRBV2	TRBJ1-1	-	-	CASSGQVNTEAFF	TGTGCCAGCAGTGGGCAGGTTAACACTGAAGCTTTCTTT
TRBV18	TRBJ2-7	-	-	CASSKSSGVIPGEQYF	TGTGCCAGCTCAAAGAGTTCAGGGGTAATCCCGGGCGAGCAGTACTTC
TRBV7-2	TRBJ2-5	-	-	CASSFGSQETQYF	TGTGCCAGCAGCTTCGGGTCACAAGAGACCCAGTACTTC
TRBV15	TRBJ2-5	-	-	CATSTNTLGGETQYF	TGTGCCACCAGCACGAACACACTAGGAGGAGAGACCCAGTACTTC
TRBV28	TRBJ2-2	-	-	CASSSGELFF	TGTGCCAGCAGTTCAGGGGAGCTGTTTTTT
TRBV10-3	TRBJ2-1	-	few	CAISEGKGVINEQFF	TGTGCCATCAGTGAAGGGAAAGGTGTGATCAATGAGCAGTTCTTC
TRBV11-1	TRBJ2-5	TRBD1	few	CASSPDRVQETQYF	TGTGCCAGCAGCCCGGACAGGGTACAGGAGACCCAGTACTTC
TRBV30	TRBJ1-5	-	few	CAWSVGVRQPQHF	TGTGCCTGGAGTGTGGGGGTTAGGCAGCCCCAGCATTTT
TRBV10-3	TRBJ1-1	-	few	CAIRWGTEAFF	TGTGCCATCCGCTGGGGCACTGAAGCTTTCTTT
TRBV20-1	TRBJ2-5	-	-	CSATDRETQYF	TGCAGTGCTACTGACCGGGAGACCCAGTACTTC
TRBV15	TRBJ1-6	-	-	CATSSRQTGGSPLHF	TGTGCCACCAGCAGCCGACAGACCGGGGGTTCACCCCTCCACTTT
TRBV7-9	TRBJ1-1	-	-	CASSLAQNTEAFF	TGTGCCAGCAGCTTGGCCCAAAACACTGAAGCTTTCTTT
TRBV6-5	TRBJ2-7	TRBD1	-	CASTDRGREQYF	TGTGCCAGCACCGACAGGGGTCGCGAGCAGTACTTC
TRBV7-9	TRBJ1-4	-	-	CASSLGGKLFF	TGTGCCAGCAGCTTGGGCGGAAAACTGTTTTTT
TRBV7-9	TRBJ1-2	-	-	CASSLGNPWGGYTF	TGTGCCAGCAGCCTTGGGAACCCCTGGGGCGGCTACACCTTC
TRBV10-3	TRBJ2-5	-	few	CAIRGPQDEGQETQYF	TGTGCCATCAGGGGCCCACAGGATGAGGGGCAAGAGACCCAGTACTTC
TRBV30	TRBJ1-2	-	-	CAWGRTSPRGYTF	TGTGCCTGGGGTAGGACTTCTCCAAGGGGCTACACCTTC
TRBV19	TRBJ2-5	TRBD1	few	CASSKGTGGEETQYF	TGTGCCAGTAGTAAGGGAACAGGGGGCGAAGAGACCCAGTACTTC
TRBV29-1	TRBJ1-4	TRBD1	few	CSVGGQGDEKLFF	TGCAGCGTTGGAGGACAGGGGGATGAAAAACTGTTTTTT
TRBV30	TRBJ1-6	TRBD1	-	CAWIQDRVNSPLHF	TGTGCCTGGATACAGGACAGGGTGAATTCACCCCTCCACTTT
TRBV18	TRBJ1-2	-	-	CASSPGEGYTF	TGTGCCAGCTCACCAGGGGAGGGCTACACCTTC
TRBV18	TRBJ2-3	-	few	CASSPASPPKDTQYF	TGTGCCAGCTCACCCGCCAGCCCACCTAAGGATACGCAGTATTTT
TRBV10-3	TRBJ2-7	-	few	CAISDKGGGYEQYF	TGTGCCATCAGTGATAAGGGGGGCGGCTACGAGCAGTACTTC
TRBV25-1	TRBJ2-3	-	few	CASTGVTDTQYF	TGTGCCAGCACTGGGGTCACAGATACGCAGTATTTT
TRBV4-1	TRBJ2-1	TRBD1	few	CASSPGQGPYNEQFF	TGCGCCAGCAGCCCAGGACAGGGGCCCTACAATGAGCAGTTCTTC
TRBV30	TRBJ1-1	-	-	CASPGAENTEAFF	TGTGCCTCCCCGGGGGCGGAAAACACTGAAGCTTTCTTT
TRBV18	TRBJ2-3	TRBD1	few	CASSPLQGETDTQYF	TGTGCCAGCTCACCACTGCAGGGGGAGACAGATACGCAGTATTTT
TRBV4-2	TRBJ1-4	TRBD1	few	CASSQEVQGNNEKLFF	TGTGCCAGCAGCCAAGAAGTACAGGGGAATAATGAAAAACTGTTTTTT
TRBV2	TRBJ2-7	TRBD1	-	CASTLQGSSYEQYF	TGTGCCAGCACGCTACAGGGGTCCTCCTACGAGCAGTACTTC
TRBV30	TRBJ1-1	-	-	CAWSVPGTEAFF	TGTGCCTGGAGTGTACCAGGCACTGAAGCTTTCTTT
TRBV5-6	TRBJ1-2	-	-	CASSSGTYGYTF	TGTGCCAGCAGCTCCGGGACGTATGGCTACACCTTC
TRBV5-6	TRBJ1-5	-	once	CASSDRGGGQPQHF	TGTGCCAGCAGCGATAGAGGGGGAGGCCAGCCCCAGCATTTT
TRBV30	TRBJ2-3	-	few	CAWSVQSGGGTDTQYF	TGTGCCTGGAGTGTACAGTCCGGGGGCGGGACAGATACGCAGTATTTT
TRBV6-5	TRBJ1-3	-	-	CASSYRDSPSGNTIYF	TGTGCCAGCAGTTACCGTGACAGTCCCTCTGGAAACACCATATATTTT
TRBV5-1	TRBJ1-1	TRBD1	-	CASSLAGTGTTEAFF	TGCGCCAGCAGCTTGGCGGGGACAGGGACCACTGAAGCTTTCTTT
TRBV28	TRBJ1-2	-	-	CASEDNYGYTF	TGTGCCAGCGAAGACAACTATGGCTACACCTTC
TRBV5-1	TRBJ2-3	-	-	CASSLAGTGTDTQYF	TGCGCCAGCAGCTTGGCGGGGACTGGGACAGATACGCAGTATTTT
TRBV28	TRBJ2-1	TRBD2	few	CASSPGQRGGYEYSEQFF	TGTGCCAGCAGTCCTGGGCAGCGGGGGGGCTATGAGTATAGTGAGCAGTTCTTC
TRBV2	TRBJ1-1	-	-	CASSGTVMNTEAFF	TGTGCCAGCAGTGGAACGGTCATGAACACTGAAGCTTTCTTT
TRBV7-9	TRBJ2-2	-	few	CASSLGWTANTGELFF	TGTGCCAGCAGCTTAGGGTGGACAGCGAACACCGGGGAGCTGTTTTTT
TRBV5-1	TRBJ1-1	-	-	CASSLQVTNTEAFF	TGCGCCAGCAGCCTGCAGGTGACGAACACTGAAGCTTTCTTT
TRBV10-3	TRBJ2-7	-	-	CATMAGSSYEQYF	TGTGCCACCATGGCGGGGAGCTCCTACGAGCAGTACTTC
TRBV5-1	TRBJ2-5	TRBD2	few	CASSLTSGGQETQYF	TGCGCCAGCAGCTTGACTAGCGGGGGACAAGAGACCCAGTACTTC
TRBV25-1	TRBJ1-4	TRBD1	-	CASSGHRGFGEKLFF	TGTGCCAGCAGTGGCCACAGGGGATTCGGAGAAAAACTGTTTTTT
TRBV30	TRBJ1-2	TRBD1	few	CAWTPPGGGGGYTF	TGTGCCTGGACCCCCCCAGGGGGCGGAGGGGGCTACACCTTC
TRBV5-1	TRBJ2-3	TRBD1	-	CASSLTGGDADTQYF	TGCGCCAGCAGCCTCACAGGGGGCGACGCAGATACGCAGTATTTT
TRBV11-2	TRBJ2-7	-	-	CASSLGEFYEQYF	TGTGCCAGCAGCTTAGGAGAGTTCTACGAGCAGTACTTC